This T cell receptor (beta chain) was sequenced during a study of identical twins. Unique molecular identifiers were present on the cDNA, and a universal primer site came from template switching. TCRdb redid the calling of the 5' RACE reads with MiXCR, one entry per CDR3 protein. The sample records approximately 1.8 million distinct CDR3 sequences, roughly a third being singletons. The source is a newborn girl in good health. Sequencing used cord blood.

The CDR3 region has the DNA TGTGCCAGCAGCGTACTTGAGGCCCAGTACTTC. This encodes CASSVLEAQYF. The chain has TRBV2 and TRBJ2-5; no clear D. Deletions cut 6 bases from V and 9 bases from J, with 11 bases between. Germline V CDR1 and CDR2: SNHLY, FYNNEI. CDR3 length: 11 amino acids.